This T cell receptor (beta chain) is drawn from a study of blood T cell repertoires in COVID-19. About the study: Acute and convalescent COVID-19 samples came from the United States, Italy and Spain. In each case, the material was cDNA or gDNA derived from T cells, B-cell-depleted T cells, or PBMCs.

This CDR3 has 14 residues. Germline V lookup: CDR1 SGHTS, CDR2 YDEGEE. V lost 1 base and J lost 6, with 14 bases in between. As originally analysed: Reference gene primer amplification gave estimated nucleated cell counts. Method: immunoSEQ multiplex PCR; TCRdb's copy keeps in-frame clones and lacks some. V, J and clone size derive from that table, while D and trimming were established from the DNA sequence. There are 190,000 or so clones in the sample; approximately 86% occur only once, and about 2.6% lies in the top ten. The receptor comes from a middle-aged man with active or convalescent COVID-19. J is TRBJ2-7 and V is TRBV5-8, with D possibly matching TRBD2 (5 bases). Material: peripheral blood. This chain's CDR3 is CASSLMVGLAEQYF. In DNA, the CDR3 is TGTGCCAGCAGCTTGATGGTAGGACTGGCCGAGCAGTACTTC.